This T cell receptor (beta chain) was captured in a study of cytomegalovirus exposure and HLA in healthy donors (dated by TCRdb to the late 2010s). Concerning the study at large: An earlier analysis of 550 to 700 of the donors reported 250 to 350 Gb of sequence data and more than 90 million unique TCR beta sequences from roughly 180 million T cells. Roughly 5 DR-DQ haplotypes were handled as single units for association and clustering, since linkage in the cohort was strong. Typing coverage varied by locus: 629-630 donors for A, B, C, DRB1 and DQB1; more than 500 for DQA1; approximately 570 for DPA1; roughly 470 for DPB1. A later genetic analysis used genome-wide SNP genotypes for about 65% of the 666 donors, treating that subset as a discovery cohort. Both class I and class II loci were covered by HLA typing, at four-digit resolution. The study was designed to test whether signatures of past pathogen exposure could be identified by cataloging public T cell receptors. The study profiled the T cell repertoires of 500 to 800 subjects by immunosequencing and related them to cytomegalovirus serostatus. About 320 gigabases of sequencing data and roughly 90 million unique TCR sequences were included in an early release covering about 700 HLA-typed donors. To study patterns of TCR occurrence, a later analysis re-analyzed previously published TCR beta repertoires from several hundred donors and added high-resolution HLA genotyping. Rather than drawing on any new phenotypic data, the later analysis identified candidate immune exposures from TCR beta sequences and the way those sequences occurred across donors. Along with the approximately 650-subject first cohort, a separate validation cohort of around 110 different subjects was used. An earlier analysis of 587 of the donors used high-throughput TCR beta sequencing to judge whether each TCR beta V gene segment behaved as functional or pseudogenic. High-throughput TCR immunosequencing, statistical association of individual TCRs with disease status, and machine learning were combined to predict cytomegalovirus infection status. Donor age, sex, ethnicity and CMV serostatus were collected together with the repertoire data. All discovery cohort repertoires had been generated on a single sequencing platform. Of the roughly 420 genotyped donors, 80% to 90% were placed in the genetic ancestry cluster associated with self-reported Caucasian donors. Among 350 to 400 genotyped donors of the cohort, an average of 235,054 unique TCR beta nucleotide sequences were sequenced per donor, roughly a sixth of them non-productive. On the study overall, not on this receptor specifically: Immune exposure information for the cohort was limited to CMV serostatus. An association between a missense DCLRE1C variant and V-gene and J-gene trimming of TCR beta chains was found in a later genetic analysis and replicated in an independent cohort. The classifier was reported to diagnose cytomegalovirus status with high specificity and sensitivity in both the original cohort and the validation cohort. Assigning TCR associations to individual alleles was difficult when HLA alleles, especially DR and DQ, strongly co-occurred. Linkage disequilibrium might explain the correlated functional status among segregating V segments, but an unknown experimental factor could not be ruled out. Presence/absence analyses assumed roughly uniform sequencing depth across donors, an assumption that may not hold. In a later analysis, several top co-occurrence clusters were reported to appear linked to parvovirus B19, influenza, CMV and Epstein-Barr virus. Broadly in line with IMGT annotations, most TCR beta V segments showed up in productive rearrangements about 87% or about 30% of the time in an earlier analysis of a few hundred of the donors. Specific HLA alleles were associated with 15,000 to 20,000 TCR beta sequences at a false discovery rate of 0.05 in a later analysis. In a later analysis, most CMV-associated TCR beta chains were found to appear HLA-restricted, with HLA associations seemingly driven largely by CMV exposure. In a later analysis, HLA-associated TCR beta chains showed more clonal expansion and lower generation probabilities than non-associated chains that were equally common. Because counts were too low, seventeen rarely observed V segments, including chromosome 9 orphons, were left out of the earlier analysis of approximately 500 of the donors. A few of the identified cytomegalovirus-associated TCR beta chains were confirmed in vitro to be specific for cytomegalovirus antigens. The authors suggested that the approach could potentially be extended to other disease states and immunological phenotypes. This cohort had only TCR beta chains sequenced, and the lack of alpha or paired-chain data limited which features could be detected. The study listed 164 TCR beta chains as associated with cytomegalovirus. Because some donors lacked HLA typing at each locus, the association tests relied only on the typed subset. The sequencing pipeline was judged likely to have produced a cluster of highly shared sequence variants as a technical artifact. A later analysis found that TCR association rates varied across HLA loci, with DRB1 alleles showing the most associated TCRs and HLA-C alleles the fewest. In a later genetic analysis, fewer N-insertions in productive TCRs were reported among donors in an Asian-associated ancestry cluster than the roughly 700-donor mean. A further reported finding was that TCR beta sequences accurately predicted the HLA-A and HLA-B alleles for most subjects in the first cohort. Most TCR sequences were observed very rarely across donors, whereas some public TCRs were present in many individuals.

Comment on this clone: No antigen is known for it. Base quality data are lacking; no much larger clone is found one base away.

Receptor amplification or capture employed the immunoSEQ multiplex PCR assay. For the multiplex PCR, a mixture combining 60 forward primers for TCR Vbeta segments and 13 reverse primers for TCR Jbeta segments was used. The CDR3 region of rearranged TCR beta genes was amplified from genomic DNA by a multiplex PCR assay. Amplified TCR beta libraries were sequenced as 87-base-pair reads on the Illumina HiSeq System. From the authors' description of their analysis: A later analysis counted about 80 million unique TCR beta chains across the 550 to 700 repertoires, and around 12 million of these chains were shared by at least two donors. A nearest-neighbor algorithm error-corrected the raw reads and collapsed the reads into unique sequences, merging closely related sequences to remove PCR and sequencing errors. Alignment of CDR3 sequences to IMGT reference sequences was used to assign V, D and J gene segments. For a sequence to be retained, a match of at least six nucleotides to both a V gene segment and a J gene segment was required. A rearrangement counted as productive if the CDR3 had no stop codons and remained in frame with V and J, and every other rearrangement counted as non-productive. Following IMGT convention, CDR3 was defined as the stretch from the second conserved V-encoded cysteine to the conserved J-encoded phenylalanine. The earlier analysis of some 580 of the donors excluded any sequence lacking an unambiguous match to a single V gene segment. An earlier analysis of about 590 of the donors classified V segments as functional when productive rearrangements were above 56.7% and as segregating when the standard deviation between donors was above 5%. A statistical classification framework was built for diagnosing cytomegalovirus status from the catalog of TCR beta chain sequences. A later analysis assigned V and J genes by comparing TCR nucleotide sequences with IMGT/GENE-DB human TR gene sequences. A later analysis assigned CDR3 sequences and most-parsimonious VDJ recombination scenarios with the TCRdist pipeline. A later analysis defined each TCR beta chain by its CDR3 amino acid sequence plus V-gene family, and excluded reads lacking a unique V-gene family. In a later analysis, fewer than 650 highly shared, low-generation-probability nucleotide sequences were removed to address suspected cross-contamination and a sequencing artifact. For each public chain, a later analysis derived a clonal expansion index from normalized ranks of inferred template counts within each repertoire. In a later analysis, generation probabilities were computed using a VDJ recombination model fitted to out-of-frame rearrangements, and the results were checked against IGoR. A later analysis scored TCR-TCR, TCR-HLA and TCR-CMV co-occurrence with hypergeometric tests, applying a repertoire-size bias correction to TCR pairs. To estimate false discovery rates, a later analysis permuted the HLA or CMV assignments 20 times. In a later analysis, co-occurring TCRs were grouped with DBSCAN, and TCRdist sequence similarity was added when clustering was performed within HLA-allele-positive subsets. Repertoires with fewer than 30,000 or more than 120,000 public chains, plus five repertoires with anomalous nucleotide sharing, were excluded from co-occurrence clustering. The table was pulled from immuneACCESS by TCRdb, which kept in-frame rearrangements only. Such tables lose some clones; where checked, under half of the loss comes from unresolved V genes, and the rest has no known cause. The V and J calls and clone size are taken from that table; D and trimming were inferred from the DNA. The sample table lists roughly 96,000 clones, roughly 74% of them with a count of one. Together, the top ten hold roughly 3% of the sample.

The cohort comprised 670 or so healthy bone marrow donors. At the time of sampling, all cohort members were nominally healthy, though unrecorded immune exposures were likely present. The donor was CMV seropositive and belonged to the group of 250 to 350 seropositive cohort members. Every donor gave a peripheral blood sample, and the peripheral blood mononuclear cells from that sample were used for TCR beta sequencing. Genomic DNA extraction from the blood cell samples was performed with the Qiagen DNeasy Blood Extraction Kit. The sample comprised PBMCs. This sequence was found in a female donor in good health and CMV-seropositive.

The nucleotide sequence is given as TGTGCCATCAACCAAGACAGAAACTATGGCTACACCTTC. It translates to CAINQDRNYGYTF. Rearrangement joined TRBV10-3 to TRBJ1-2; D gene: possibly TRBD1, on 5 matching bases. Counted from cysteine to phenylalanine, this CDR3 has 13 amino acids. CDR3 DNA only is kept here, 39 bases in frame from base 1. As encoded in the germline V gene, CDR1 is ENHRY while CDR2 is SYGVKD. The junction shows trimming of 7 bases on V and 2 bases on J, plus 11 bases between the germline ends.